The T cell receptor beta chain described here comes from a study of T cells after yellow fever vaccination. Study-level results: Contaminants from the bulk population, in the form of abundant clonotypes, could be found in FACS-sorted repertoires. Once the booster was given, most primary-vaccination clones reappeared, at about 97% for CD4 and 88% for CD8.

The J segment lost 3 bases and the V segment lost 4 bases, leaving 6 bases of the junction unmatched. The CDR3 is 14 amino acids. Germline lookup yields CDR1 MNHNS and CDR2 SASEGT. A note on this clonotype: Its antigen is not identified.

TCRdb called the 5' RACE reads again in MiXCR, with one record for every CDR3 protein. The sample has just under 600,000 distinct CDR3 sequences, 13% seen once. Sequenced here: PBMCs, sampled on the day of the yellow fever booster vaccination. The receptor comes from a young man who received the YFV17D yellow fever vaccine. V and J are TRBV6-1 and TRBJ2-7; 7 nucleotides line up with TRBD2. The chain's CDR3 is CASSAGLDSYEQYF. The CDR3 DNA reads as TGTGCCAGCAGTGCAGGACTAGATAGCTACGAGCAGTACTTC.